This TCR beta chain was recovered during a study of cytomegalovirus exposure and HLA in healthy donors. The CDR3 is 11 amino acids. Germline V gene sequence: CDR1 SGHNT, CDR2 YENEEA. Trimming removed 10 bases from V and 4 bases from J, with 10 bases in between. The study's findings and limits: Confirmation in vitro established that three CMV-associated chains were specific for CMV antigens. Rarity marked most TCR sequences, yet some public TCRs occurred in many donors.

Amplification used 60 Vbeta primers and 13 Jbeta primers. This table comes from immunoSEQ multiplex PCR, and its TCRdb copy is limited to in-frame clones, with some not included. Seen here are about 190,000 clones, about three quarters observed once, and the top ten hold approximately 0.99%. This clone was seen a handful of times. As yet, its antigen is unknown. The receptor comes from a woman between 40 and 55 years old in good health and CMV-seronegative. Sequenced material: PBMCs. The chain uses TRBV11-3 and TRBJ1-2; D uncertain. The chain's CDR3 is CAIFESYGYTF. For the CDR3, the DNA is TGTGCCATCTTCGAGAGCTATGGCTACACCTTC.